Presented here are 13 T cell receptor beta chains from one specimen sequenced in a study of T cells expressing NK-cell markers. TCRdb re-called the 5' RACE reads and shows each CDR3 protein once, DNA omitted. In all, the sample yields 440,000 or so distinct CDR3 sequences. Sequenced: blood T cells: a sorted CD56 or NKG2C T cell subset, CD4+ or CD8+ T cells, or bulk PBMC T cells (not recorded which). The receptors here all came from a woman between 18 and 70 years old in good health.

The chain joins TRBV5-1 to TRBJ1-6; the TRBD1 assignment by TCRdb is unverifiable without DNA. CDR1 is SGHRS and CDR2 is YFSETQ in the germline V gene. There are 14 residues in the CDR3. The chain's CDR3 is CASSLGQMESPLHF.

The chain links TRBV3-1 to TRBJ2-2; the TCRdb D gene call, TRBD2, has no DNA to confirm it. Germline V lookup: CDR1 LGHDT, CDR2 YNNKEL (reference sequence). This CDR3 comprises 13 residues. CDR3 sequence reads: CASSPSWAGELFF.

The gene calls are TRBV7-2 and TRBJ1-1; no DNA is available, so the TRBD1 call from TCRdb remains unchecked. Per the germline V gene, CDR1 is SGHTA and CDR2 is FQGNSA. There are 14 residues in the CDR3. CDR3 region: CASSSLRGDSEAFF. The complete variable domain, with remaining parts taken from reference TRBV7-2 and TRBJ1-1, reads GAGVSQSPSNKVTEKGKDVELRCDPISGHTALYWYRQSLGQGLEFLIYFQGNSAPDKSGLPSDRFSAERTGGSVSTLTIQRTQQEDSAVYLCASSSLRGDSEAFFGQGTRLTVV.

The chain couples TRBV20-1 to TRBJ2-3. This CDR3 has 14 residues. CDR1 is DFQATT, CDR2 SNEGSKA, per germline (reference sequence). CDR3 region: CSASWRLGTDTQYF.

This chain joins TRBV20-1 and TRBJ1-6; the D call of TRBD1 rests on TCRdb alone, since no DNA is present to check it. The CDR3 runs 19 residues. Germline V gene data show CDR1 as DFQATT and CDR2 as SNEGSKA (reference sequence). CDR3 protein: CSAPPEHGGGSSYNSPLHF.

The gene calls are TRBV5-1 and TRBJ2-2. Germline V gene sequence: CDR1 SGHRS, CDR2 YFSETQ. The CDR3 totals 14 residues. The CDR3 loop is CASSFTGDTGELFF. The complete variable domain, with remaining parts taken from reference TRBV5-1 and TRBJ2-2, reads KAGVTQTPRYLIKTRGQQVTLSCSPISGHRSVSWYQQTPGQGLQFLFEYFSETQRNKGNFPGRFSGRQFSNSRSEMNVSTLELGDSALYLCASSFTGDTGELFFGEGSRLTVL.

The V and J genes are TRBV5-1 and TRBJ1-4; the D call of TRBD1 rests on TCRdb alone, since no DNA is present to check it. Germline V gene lookup returns CDR1 SGHRS and CDR2 YFSETQ. The CDR3 consists of 15 residues. CDR3 residues: CASSLTPPGNEKLFF.

Here the CDR3 reads CASSQIFGQGAGDTQYF. The chain joins TRBV14 to TRBJ2-3; the TCRdb D gene call, TRBD1, has no DNA to confirm it. The germline gives CDR1 SGHDN, CDR2 FVKESK. This CDR3 has 17 residues.

The CDR3: CASSRGALAKNIQYF. This chain joins TRBV6-1 and TRBJ2-4; without DNA, the TCRdb call of TRBD1 cannot be checked. The CDR3 totals 15 residues. The germline V gene has CDR1 MNHNS and CDR2 SASEGT.

The chain has TRBV7-9 and TRBJ2-1; without DNA, the TCRdb call of TRBD2 cannot be checked. Germline V gene sequence: CDR1 SEHNR, CDR2 FQNEAQ (reference sequence). The CDR3 has 13 amino acids. The CDR3 is CASALGRYNEQFF.

The chain has TRBV19 and TRBJ1-1. The germline CDR1 and CDR2 sequences are LNHDA and SQIVND (reference sequence). This CDR3 has 15 amino acids. The CDR3 sequence is CASSIGTRSDTEAFF.

CDR3: CASSQSLAGEGETQYF. The chain recombines TRBV4-3 with TRBJ2-5; TCRdb's D gene call, TRBD2, goes unchecked for lack of DNA. This CDR3 is built from 16 residues. The germline gives CDR1 LGHNA, CDR2 YSLEER.

This chain joins TRBV4-3 and TRBJ2-7; TCRdb outputs TRBD2, but without DNA this stays unchecked. This CDR3 has 16 residues. Germline CDR1 LGHNA, CDR2 YSLEER. The CDR3 protein is CASSQESGQGDYEQYF.